One sample yielded the 3 T cell receptor beta chains listed below, sequenced in a study of Graves' ophthalmopathy and Graves' hyperthyroidism. The authors amplified TCR beta CDR3 regions, and they did so from RNA transcripts for repertoire sequencing. HTBI primers served in a first-round RT-PCR, which a second-round multiplex PCR followed. TCRdb reanalysed the multiplex PCR reads using MiXCR and keeps one entry per CDR3 protein. Of about 58,000 distinct CDR3 sequences in the sample, 45% to 55% were seen once. Sequencing input: peripheral blood. These TCRs come from an adult woman with Graves' ophthalmopathy.

This clonotype was detected a few times. The chain joins TRBV10-1 to TRBJ2-1; D remains ambiguous. The V gene's germline CDR1 is WNHNN and CDR2 SYGVQD (reference sequence). The CDR3 extends over 11 amino acids. The V and J ends lost 10 bases and 8 bases respectively, with 12 bases between them. The CDR3 region has the DNA TGCGCCACCTCCGTTAACGATGAGCAGTTCTTC. This translates into CATSVNDEQFF.

The sample holds many counts of this clonotype. The chain uses TRBV7-9 and TRBJ2-7; no firm D call. The V end lost 8 bases, the J end lost 0 bases, and 11 bases lay between the germline ends. The germline V gene encodes CDR1 SEHNR and CDR2 FQNEAQ (reference sequence). The CDR3 is 13 amino acids. CDR3 residues: CASEKESSYEQYF. The CDR3, as DNA: TGTGCCAGCGAAAAAGAGAGCTCCTACGAGCAGTACTTC.

There are many counts of this clonotype. The V call is TRBV6-2 or TRBV6-3, the J call TRBJ1-1; D not certain. Germline values: CDR1 MNHEY, CDR2 SVGEGT. The CDR3 is 16 amino acids. V was pared by 2 bases and J by 0 bases, with 13 bases between. This chain's CDR3 is CASSYRFYSMNTEAFF. The CDR3 DNA reads TGTGCCAGCAGTTACCGCTTCTACTCCATGAACACTGAAGCTTTCTTT.